The 31 T cell receptor beta chains below were found in one sample sequenced in a study of blood T cell repertoires in COVID-19. Clones were sequenced by immunoSEQ multiplex PCR, and TCRdb holds only the in-frame ones, with some missing. The data contain 430,000 or so clones, around nine tenths of them singletons. What was sequenced was peripheral blood. The receptors shown here come from a man aged 18-30 years with COVID-19, enrolled during active disease.

This sequence joins TRBV24-1 and TRBJ2-1, with 13 bases identical to TRBD2. Germline CDR1 KGHDR, CDR2 SFDVKD. The CDR3 spans 19 residues. With 5 bases clipped from V and 7 bases from J, the junction kept 16 bases outside the gene matches. CDR3 region: CATSVHLGAGLAGVNEQFF. The CDR3 DNA reads as TGTGCCACCAGTGTTCACCTGGGGGCCGGACTAGCGGGAGTTAATGAGCAGTTCTTC.

This chain connects TRBV5-4 to TRBJ1-2, with TRBD1 identical over 7 bases. V trimming: 3 bases; J trimming: 6 bases; junction bases outside the gene matches: 11. CDR1 and CDR2 from the germline V gene are SGHNT and YYREEE (reference sequence). CDR3 length equals 15 residues. The CDR3 DNA reads as TGTGCCAGCAGCTCGACAGGGTGGGAAAAAAATGGCTACACCTTC. Protein sequence: CASSSTGWEKNGYTF.

J is TRBJ2-1 and V is TRBV5-5; 7 nucleotides match TRBD2. The CDR3 spans 13 residues. Trimming removed 3 bases from V and 10 bases from J; junction bases left unmatched: 7. From germline, CDR1 is SGHKS and CDR2 YYEKEE (reference sequence). The CDR3 here is CASSYGEGLEQFF. The CDR3 nucleotides read TGTGCCAGCAGCTACGGGGAGGGATTGGAGCAGTTCTTC.

The chain recombines TRBV7-9 with TRBJ1-6; 8 bases line up with TRBD1. Germline CDR1 is SEHNR and CDR2 is FQNEAQ (reference sequence). J lost 8 bases, V lost 5 bases, and 5 bases had no gene match. The CDR3 is 14 amino acids. The CDR3 loop is CASSPQGDYSPLHF. CDR3 nucleotides: TGTGCCAGCAGCCCACAGGGGGATTATTCACCCCTCCACTTT. The entire variable domain, with the rest obtained from reference TRBV7-9 and TRBJ1-6, is as follows: DTGVSQNPRHKITKRGQNVTFRCDPISEHNRLYWYRQTLGQGPEFLTYFQNEAQLEKSRLLSDRFSAERPKGSFSTLEIQRTEQGDSAMYLCASSPQGDYSPLHFGNGTRLTVT.

This clone was found once. V gene TRBV2 combines with J gene TRBJ2-7, with 10 bases matching TRBD1. The CDR3 is 16 residues long. Germline V gene data show CDR1 as SNHLY and CDR2 as FYNNEI. V shed 6 bases and J 5 bases; nucleotides not matched to a gene: 13. The CDR3 nucleotides are TGTGCCAGCAGCGCCTCTTCCGGGACAGGGGAAAACGAGCAGTACTTC. It encodes CASSASSGTGENEQYF.

This clone was seen just once. The chain links TRBV23-1 to TRBJ1-2; tentative D call: TRBD1 (6 bases). TRBV23-1 is designated an ORF whose function remains uncertain. This CDR3 is built from 14 residues. V was clipped by 0 bases and J by 3 bases, with 8 bases between them. CDR3 DNA: TGCGCCAGCAGTCAATCCGACAGGTACTATGGCTACACCTTC. Translated, it gives CASSQSDRYYGYTF.

The rearrangement joins TRBV6-5 to TRBJ2-6; D is unresolved. The CDR3 is 16 residues long. V lost 2 bases and J lost 0, with 8 bases in between. Germline loops: CDR1 MNHEY, CDR2 SVGAGI. This CDR3 reads CASSYLHSSGANVLTF. The DNA of the CDR3 is TGTGCCAGCAGTTACCTACACAGCTCTGGGGCCAACGTCCTGACTTTC.

The J gene is TRBJ1-1, the V gene TRBV19; 7 nucleotides align to TRBD1. The V and J ends lost 6 bases and 5 bases, in that order; junction bases with no gene match: 9. Germline values: CDR1 LNHDA, CDR2 SQIVND (reference sequence). The CDR3 has 14 residues. CDR3 loop: CASRSEGAGTEAFF. CDR3 nucleotide sequence: TGTGCCAGTAGATCGGAGGGGGCCGGAACTGAAGCTTTCTTT. Based on the CDR3 plus reference TRBV19 and TRBJ1-1, the full variable domain is DGGITQSPKYLFRKEGQNVTLSCEQNLNHDAMYWYRQDPGQGLRLIYYSQIVNDFQKGDIAEGYSVSREKKESFPLTVTSAQKNPTAFYLCASRSEGAGTEAFFGQGTRLTVV.

The V and J genes are TRBV6-5 and TRBJ2-2; D ambiguous. Germline V gene lookup returns CDR1 MNHEY and CDR2 SVGAGI. CDR3 length: 15 residues. V was cut by 0 bases and J by 4 bases, with 9 bases left in between. The CDR3 bases are TGTGCCAGCAGTTACTCGAGTCGGAGCACCGGGGAGCTGTTTTTT. This codes for CASSYSSRSTGELFF.

The chain joins TRBV6-6 to TRBJ1-4, with 7 bases identical to TRBD1. The CDR3 runs 15 residues. The J segment lost 0 bases and the V segment lost 6 bases, leaving 4 bases of the junction unmatched. CDR1 is MNHNY and CDR2 is SVGAGI in the germline V gene (reference sequence). The CDR3 DNA follows: TGTGCCAGCAGACGGGACAGTGCAACTAATGAAAAACTGTTTTTT. Translated, it gives CASRRDSATNEKLFF.

This chain joins TRBV27 and TRBJ1-1; weak D call: TRBD1 (5 bases). The V gene lost 4 bases and the J gene lost 0 bases, with 12 bases spanning the gap. CDR3 length: 15 amino acids. Germline assignment: CDR1 MNHEY and CDR2 SMNVEV (reference sequence). DNA of the CDR3: TGTGCCAGCAGTTACAGGACCCTTATGAACACTGAAGCTTTCTTT. It yields the protein CASSYRTLMNTEAFF.

This chain joins TRBV13 and TRBJ2-7, with 12 bases that match TRBD2. This CDR3 is built from 15 residues. With 5 bases clipped from V and 3 bases from J, the junction kept 5 bases outside the gene matches. Per the germline V gene, CDR1 is PRHDT and CDR2 is FYEKMQ (reference sequence). The CDR3 loop reads CASSQATSGSYEQYF. Here the CDR3 DNA reads TGTGCCAGCAGCCAGGCGACTAGCGGGAGCTACGAGCAGTACTTC.

This chain uses TRBV13 with TRBJ1-3, with TRBD1 as a possible D gene (5 bases). Germline V gene sequence: CDR1 PRHDT, CDR2 FYEKMQ (reference sequence). The CDR3 is made up of 15 amino acids. V was trimmed by 5 bases and J by 0 bases, leaving 11 bases between them. The CDR3 protein is CASSRRRGSGNTIYF. Written as DNA, the CDR3 is TGTGCCAGCAGCCGCCGGAGGGGCTCTGGAAACACCATATATTTT.

This chain links TRBV5-4 with TRBJ2-7, with TRBD1 identical over 9 bases. The CDR3 runs to 14 residues. Per germline, CDR1 SGHNT and CDR2 YYREEE (reference sequence). V shed 4 bases and J 4 bases; nucleotides not matched to a gene: 6. The DNA for the CDR3 is TGTGCCAGCAGCCCTGGGACAGGGATGTACGAGCAGTACTTC. Protein sequence: CASSPGTGMYEQYF.

This sequence joins TRBV6-2 or TRBV6-3 and TRBJ2-3, with TRBD2 matching 11 bases. CDR1 and CDR2 from the germline V gene are MNHEY and SVGEGT. V trimming: 0 bases; J trimming: 8 bases; junction bases outside the gene matches: 10. This CDR3 has 17 amino acids. In DNA, the CDR3 is TGTGCCAGCAGTTACTCGACTATAGCGGGGGGGCGACGTACGCAGTATTTT. Translated, it gives CASSYSTIAGGRRTQYF.

The chain recombines TRBV11-2 with TRBJ2-7; D remains unclear. This CDR3 is 14 amino acids long. V lost 1 base to trimming and J lost 3 bases, with 10 bases between them. Germline V gene sequence: CDR1 SGHAT, CDR2 FQNNGV. CDR3 amino acids: CASSLGTPSYEQYF. The CDR3 DNA reads as TGTGCCAGCAGCTTAGGAACCCCCAGCTACGAGCAGTACTTC.

The rearrangement joins TRBV7-9 to TRBJ2-1; weak D call: TRBD1 (5 bases). This CDR3 contains 16 residues. CDR1 and CDR2 (germline): SEHNR, FQNEAQ (reference sequence). The V and J ends lost 5 bases and 4 bases respectively, with 18 bases between them. The CDR3 loop is CASSLYQTDKYNEQFF. CDR3 sequence (DNA): TGTGCCAGCAGCCTGTACCAGACAGACAAATACAATGAGCAGTTCTTC.

The chain is built from TRBV19 and TRBJ1-1; D remains unclear. The V gene lost 5 bases and the J gene lost 8 bases, with 9 bases spanning the gap. The CDR3 runs 11 residues. Germline loops: CDR1 LNHDA, CDR2 SQIVND (reference sequence). This CDR3 reads CASSWRVEAFF. The CDR3 DNA reads TGTGCCAGTAGTTGGAGGGTGGAAGCTTTCTTT.

This sequence joins TRBV7-9 and TRBJ1-5; D is uncertain. V lost 3 bases to trimming and J lost 7 bases, with 7 bases between them. There are 12 residues in the CDR3. The germline gives CDR1 SEHNR, CDR2 FQNEAQ (reference sequence). CDR3 sequence reads: CASSFSEQPQHF. The CDR3 coding sequence is TGTGCCAGCAGCTTTTCGGAGCAGCCCCAGCATTTT.

This sequence joins TRBV3-1 (or the pseudogene TRBV3-2) and TRBJ2-7; possible D gene TRBD2, 5 bases. CDR3 length equals 13 residues. From germline, CDR1 is LGHDT and CDR2 YNNKEL (reference sequence). The germline V and J ends were trimmed by 3 bases and 6 bases, with 12 bases remaining between them. In nucleotides, the CDR3 is TGTGCCAGCAGCCAGACCCGACGGGGCGAGCAGTACTTC. Protein sequence: CASSQTRRGEQYF.

The rearrangement uses TRBV5-4 and TRBJ2-7, with D maybe TRBD1 (6 bases). V was shortened by 9 bases and J by 1 base, with 14 bases between the two germline ends. Germline values: CDR1 SGHNT, CDR2 YYREEE (reference sequence). This CDR3 contains 13 residues. The CDR3 loop is CATNRQDSYEQYF. In DNA form, the CDR3 reads TGTGCCACCAATAGACAGGATTCCTACGAGCAGTACTTC.

The chain carries TRBV5-1 and TRBJ2-5; 11 bases are shared with TRBD2. Germline V CDR1 and CDR2: SGHRS, YFSETQ. The CDR3 runs 15 residues. The trim removed 4 bases at V and 2 bases at J, leaving 4 bases unmatched. In DNA, the CDR3 is TGCGCCAGCAGCCCGACTAGCGGGGTACAAGAGACCCAGTACTTC. Its protein product is CASSPTSGVQETQYF.

CDR3 bases: TGTGCCAGCAGCCACGCCGGACAGGGGATCTATGGCTACACCTTC. It codes for CASSHAGQGIYGYTF. The chain carries TRBV6-2 or TRBV6-3 and TRBJ1-2; 9 bases fit TRBD1. The V gene's germline CDR1 is MNHEY and CDR2 SVGEGT. J lost 4 bases, V lost 6 bases, and 9 bases had no gene match. The CDR3 sequence is 15 residues long.

CDR3: CASSHPTAYGKLFF. CDR3 DNA: TGTGCCAGCAGCCACCCTACTGCCTACGGAAAACTGTTTTTT. The chain links TRBV3-1 (or the pseudogene TRBV3-2) to TRBJ1-4; D not certain. CDR1 and CDR2 (germline): LGHDT, YNNKEL (reference sequence). V lost 3 bases to trimming and J lost 10 bases, with 15 bases between them. This CDR3 contains 14 residues.

This clone has just one count. The chain employs TRBV11-3 and TRBJ1-2, with D uncertain. The CDR3 length is 12 residues. Germline V CDR1 and CDR2: SGHNT, YENEEA. Trimming shortened V by 4 bases and J by 6 bases, and 9 bases separated the two germline ends. DNA for the CDR3: TGTGCCAGCAGCTCCCGACGGGATGGCTACACCTTC. Encoded protein: CASSSRRDGYTF.

This chain uses TRBV19 with TRBJ1-1; no clear D. Germline assignment: CDR1 LNHDA and CDR2 SQIVND (reference sequence). Deletions cut 1 base from V and 5 bases from J, with 20 bases between. CDR3 length: 17 amino acids. CDR3 nucleotides: TGTGCCAGTAGTATAGCTCCCCGGGGTAAAGGTGGAACTGAAGCTTTCTTT. This codes for CASSIAPRGKGGTEAFF. The full variable domain, its missing parts supplied by reference TRBV19 and TRBJ1-1, is DGGITQSPKYLFRKEGQNVTLSCEQNLNHDAMYWYRQDPGQGLRLIYYSQIVNDFQKGDIAEGYSVSREKKESFPLTVTSAQKNPTAFYLCASSIAPRGKGGTEAFFGQGTRLTVV.

V usage is TRBV4-1 and J usage is TRBJ2-1, with D uncertain. From germline, CDR1 is MGHRA and CDR2 YSYEKL. The CDR3 sequence is 15 residues long. Deletions cut 1 base from V and 1 base from J, with 8 bases between. The CDR3 region has the DNA TGCGCCAGCAGCCAAGGACTCGAATCCTACAATGAGCAGTTCTTC. It yields the protein CASSQGLESYNEQFF.

The chain couples TRBV2 to TRBJ1-1; 8 nucleotides align to TRBD1. The length of the CDR3 is 14 residues. After removal of 6 bases from V and 4 bases from J, the junction contained 7 bases not matched to a gene. CDR1 is SNHLY, CDR2 FYNNEI, per germline. The CDR3 here is CASRGTGRVTEAFF. The CDR3, as DNA: TGTGCCAGCAGGGGGACAGGCAGGGTCACTGAAGCTTTCTTT.

V gene TRBV5-4 combines with J gene TRBJ2-3; TRBD2 aligns across 7 bases. V was pared by 5 bases and J by 2 bases, with 5 bases of the junction left unmatched. This CDR3 has 14 amino acids. Germline-derived CDR1 and CDR2 are SGHNT and YYREEE (reference sequence). The CDR3 sequence: CASRTRDYTDTQYF. CDR3 nucleotide sequence: TGTGCCAGCAGGACTCGGGACTACACAGATACGCAGTATTTT.

This clone occurred once. The chain combines TRBV5-4 with TRBJ1-2; D is perhaps TRBD1 (6 bases). The germline CDR1 and CDR2 sequences are SGHNT and YYREEE (reference sequence). The CDR3 has 15 amino acids. V gave up 4 bases and J gave up 7 bases, with 20 bases separating them. CDR3 loop: CASSLNRGAHSGYTF. CDR3 coding DNA: TGTGCCAGCAGCCTAAACCGGGGGGCGCATTCTGGCTACACCTTC.

The rearrangement joins TRBV3-1 (or the pseudogene TRBV3-2) to TRBJ2-1; 8 nucleotides line up with TRBD2. Losses at the gene ends were 4 bases for V and 0 bases for J; bases not matched to a gene: 2. This CDR3 spans 15 amino acids. Germline V gene lookup returns CDR1 LGHDT and CDR2 YNNKEL (reference sequence). The DNA for the CDR3 is TGTGCCAGCAGCCTTAGCGGGGCCTCCTACAATGAGCAGTTCTTC. Amino acids: CASSLSGASYNEQFF.